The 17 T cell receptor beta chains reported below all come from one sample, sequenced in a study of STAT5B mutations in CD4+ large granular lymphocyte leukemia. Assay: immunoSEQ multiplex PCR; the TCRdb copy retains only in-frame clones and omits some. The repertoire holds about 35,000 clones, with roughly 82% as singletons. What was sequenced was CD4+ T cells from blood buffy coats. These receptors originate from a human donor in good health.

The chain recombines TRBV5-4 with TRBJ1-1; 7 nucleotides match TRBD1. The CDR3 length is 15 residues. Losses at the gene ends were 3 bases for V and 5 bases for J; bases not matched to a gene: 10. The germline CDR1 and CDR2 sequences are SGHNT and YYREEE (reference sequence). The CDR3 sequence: CASSSGGQSSTEAFF. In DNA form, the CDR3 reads TGTGCCAGCAGCTCGGGGGGACAGTCTTCTACTGAAGCTTTCTTT.

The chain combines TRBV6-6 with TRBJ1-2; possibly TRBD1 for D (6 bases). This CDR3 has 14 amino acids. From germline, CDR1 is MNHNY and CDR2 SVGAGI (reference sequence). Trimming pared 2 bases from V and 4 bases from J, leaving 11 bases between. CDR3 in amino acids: CASSYRKGGYGYTF. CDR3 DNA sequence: TGTGCCAGCAGTTACCGGAAGGGGGGCTATGGCTACACCTTC.

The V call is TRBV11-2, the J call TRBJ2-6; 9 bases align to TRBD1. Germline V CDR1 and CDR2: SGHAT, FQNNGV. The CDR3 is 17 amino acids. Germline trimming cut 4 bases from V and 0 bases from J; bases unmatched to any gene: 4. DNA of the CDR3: TGTGCCAGCAGCTCGGGACAGGGTCACTCTGGGGCCAACGTCCTGACTTTC. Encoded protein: CASSSGQGHSGANVLTF. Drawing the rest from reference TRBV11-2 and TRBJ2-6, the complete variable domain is EAGVAQSPRYKIIEKRQSVAFWCNPISGHATLYWYQQILGQGPKLLIQFQNNGVVDDSQLPKDRFSAERLKGVDSTLKIQPAKLEDSAVYLCASSSGQGHSGANVLTFGAGSRLTVL.

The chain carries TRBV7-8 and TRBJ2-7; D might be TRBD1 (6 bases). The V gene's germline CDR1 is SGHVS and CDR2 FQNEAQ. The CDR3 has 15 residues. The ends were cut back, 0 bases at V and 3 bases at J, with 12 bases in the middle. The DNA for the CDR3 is TGTGCCAGCAGCTTAGCGGGCAGGGGTGGCTACGAGCAGTACTTC. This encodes CASSLAGRGGYEQYF.

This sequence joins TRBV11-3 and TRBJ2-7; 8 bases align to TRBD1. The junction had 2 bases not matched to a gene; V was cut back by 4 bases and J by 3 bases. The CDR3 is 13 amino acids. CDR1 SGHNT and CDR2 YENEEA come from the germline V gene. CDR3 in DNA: TGTGCCAGCAGCTCGGGACAGGACTACGAGCAGTACTTC. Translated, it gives CASSSGQDYEQYF.

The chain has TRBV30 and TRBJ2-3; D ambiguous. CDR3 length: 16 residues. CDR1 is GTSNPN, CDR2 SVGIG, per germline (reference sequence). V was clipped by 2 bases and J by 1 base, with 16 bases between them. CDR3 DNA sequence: TGTGCCTGGAGTCAAACGGCCCCACGGGGCACAGATACGCAGTATTTT. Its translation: CAWSQTAPRGTDTQYF.

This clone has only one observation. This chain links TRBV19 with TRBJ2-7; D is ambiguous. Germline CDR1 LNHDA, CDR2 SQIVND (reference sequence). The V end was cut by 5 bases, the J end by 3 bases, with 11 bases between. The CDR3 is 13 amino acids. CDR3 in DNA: TGTGCCAGTAGTCCCCCTCAAAGCTACGAGCAGTACTTC. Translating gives CASSPPQSYEQYF. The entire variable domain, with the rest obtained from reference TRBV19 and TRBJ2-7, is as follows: DGGITQSPKYLFRKEGQNVTLSCEQNLNHDAMYWYRQDPGQGLRLIYYSQIVNDFQKGDIAEGYSVSREKKESFPLTVTSAQKNPTAFYLCASSPPQSYEQYFGPGTRLTVT.

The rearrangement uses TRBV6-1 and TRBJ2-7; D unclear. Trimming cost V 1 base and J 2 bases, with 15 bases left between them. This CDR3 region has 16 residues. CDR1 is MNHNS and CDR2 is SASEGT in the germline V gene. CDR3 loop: CASSEGMVPTTYEQYF. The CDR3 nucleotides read TGTGCCAGCAGTGAAGGAATGGTCCCGACAACCTACGAGCAGTACTTC.

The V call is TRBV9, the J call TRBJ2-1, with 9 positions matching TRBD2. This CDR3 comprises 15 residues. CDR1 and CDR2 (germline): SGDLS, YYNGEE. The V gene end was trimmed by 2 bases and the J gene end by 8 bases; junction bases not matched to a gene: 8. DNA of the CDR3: TGTGCCAGCAGCGTTCTGGCGGGAGGGATTGATGAGCAGTTCTTC. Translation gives CASSVLAGGIDEQFF. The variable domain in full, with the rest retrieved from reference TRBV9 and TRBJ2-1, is DSGVTQTPKHLITATGQRVTLRCSPRSGDLSVYWYQQSLDQGLQFLIQYYNGEERAKGNILERFSAQQFPDLHSELNLSSLELGDSALYFCASSVLAGGIDEQFFGPGTRLTVL.

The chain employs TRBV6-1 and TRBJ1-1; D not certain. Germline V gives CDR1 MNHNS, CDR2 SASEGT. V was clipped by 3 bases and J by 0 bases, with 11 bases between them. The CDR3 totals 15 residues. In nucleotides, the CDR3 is TGTGCCAGCAGTGATAGCTGGGGTCTGAACACTGAAGCTTTCTTT. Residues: CASSDSWGLNTEAFF.

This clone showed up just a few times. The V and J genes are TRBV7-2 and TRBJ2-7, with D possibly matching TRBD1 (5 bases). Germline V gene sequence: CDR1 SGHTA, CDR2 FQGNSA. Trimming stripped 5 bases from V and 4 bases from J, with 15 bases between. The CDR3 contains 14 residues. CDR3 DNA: TGTGCCAGCAGCCTACAGTCACAGGCGTACGAGCAGTACTTC. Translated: CASSLQSQAYEQYF. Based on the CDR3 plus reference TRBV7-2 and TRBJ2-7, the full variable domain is GAGVSQSPSNKVTEKGKDVELRCDPISGHTALYWYRQSLGQGLEFLIYFQGNSAPDKSGLPSDRFSAERTGGSVSTLTIQRTQQEDSAVYLCASSLQSQAYEQYFGPGTRLTVT.

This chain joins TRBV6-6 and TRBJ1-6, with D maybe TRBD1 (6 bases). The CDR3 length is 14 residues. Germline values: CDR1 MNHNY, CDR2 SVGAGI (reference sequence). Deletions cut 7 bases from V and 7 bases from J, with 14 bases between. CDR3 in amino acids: CASKGGGRNSPLHF. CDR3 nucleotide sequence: TGTGCCAGCAAAGGGGGGGGCCGGAATTCACCCCTCCACTTT.

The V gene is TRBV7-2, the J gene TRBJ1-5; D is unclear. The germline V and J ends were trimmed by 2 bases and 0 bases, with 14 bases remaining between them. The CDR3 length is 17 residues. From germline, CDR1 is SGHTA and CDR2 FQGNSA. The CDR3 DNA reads TGTGCCAGCAGCTTATTCCCCGGTGTGGGTAGCAATCAGCCCCAGCATTTT. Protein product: CASSLFPGVGSNQPQHF.

The CDR3: CASSLRRYEQYF. The DNA of the CDR3 is TGTGCCAGCAGCTTGAGACGCTACGAGCAGTACTTC. The V call is TRBV5-8, the J call TRBJ2-7; D is unclear. Germline lookup yields CDR1 SGHTS and CDR2 YDEGEE. The CDR3 covers 12 residues. Deletions cut 1 base from V and 3 bases from J, with 5 bases between.

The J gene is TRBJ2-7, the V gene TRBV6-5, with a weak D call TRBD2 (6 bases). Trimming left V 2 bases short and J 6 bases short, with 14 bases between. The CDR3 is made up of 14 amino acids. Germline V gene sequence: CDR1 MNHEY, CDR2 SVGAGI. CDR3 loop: CASSYPGGLGEQYF. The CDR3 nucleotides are TGTGCCAGCAGTTACCCCGGGGGTCTCGGCGAGCAGTACTTC.

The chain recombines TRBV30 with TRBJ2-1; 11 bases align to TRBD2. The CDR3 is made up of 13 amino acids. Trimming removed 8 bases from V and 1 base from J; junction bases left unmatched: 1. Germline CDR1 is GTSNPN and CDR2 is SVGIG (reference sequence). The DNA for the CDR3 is TGTGCCATAGCGGGAGGGTCCTACAATGAGCAGTTCTTC. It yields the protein CAIAGGSYNEQFF.

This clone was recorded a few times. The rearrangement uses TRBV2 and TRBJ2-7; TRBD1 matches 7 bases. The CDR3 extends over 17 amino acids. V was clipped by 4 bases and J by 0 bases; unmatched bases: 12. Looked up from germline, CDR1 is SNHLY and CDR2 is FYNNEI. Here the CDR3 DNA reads TGTGCCAGCAGTGCCCTTCTCTCTGGACAGGCCTCCTACGAGCAGTACTTC. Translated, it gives CASSALLSGQASYEQYF.